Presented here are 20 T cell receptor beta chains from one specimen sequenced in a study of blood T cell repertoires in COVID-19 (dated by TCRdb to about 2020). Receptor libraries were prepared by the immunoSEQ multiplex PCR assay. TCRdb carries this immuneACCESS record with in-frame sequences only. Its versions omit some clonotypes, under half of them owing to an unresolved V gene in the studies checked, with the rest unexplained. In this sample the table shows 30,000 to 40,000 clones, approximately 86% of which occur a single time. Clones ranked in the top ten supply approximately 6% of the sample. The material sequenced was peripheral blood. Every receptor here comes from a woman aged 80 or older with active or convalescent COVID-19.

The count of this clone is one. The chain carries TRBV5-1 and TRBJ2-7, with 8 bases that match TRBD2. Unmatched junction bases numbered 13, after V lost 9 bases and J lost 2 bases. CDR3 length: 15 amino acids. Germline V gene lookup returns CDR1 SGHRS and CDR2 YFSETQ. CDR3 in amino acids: CATKPLAGPTYEQYF. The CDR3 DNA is TGCGCCACCAAACCTCTAGCGGGTCCAACCTACGAGCAGTACTTC.

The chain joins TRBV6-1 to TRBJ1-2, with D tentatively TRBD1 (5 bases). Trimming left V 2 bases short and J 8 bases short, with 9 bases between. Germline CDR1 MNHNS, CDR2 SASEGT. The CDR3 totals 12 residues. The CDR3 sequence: CASSEWGEGYTF. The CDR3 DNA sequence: TGTGCCAGCAGTGAATGGGGGGAGGGCTACACCTTC.

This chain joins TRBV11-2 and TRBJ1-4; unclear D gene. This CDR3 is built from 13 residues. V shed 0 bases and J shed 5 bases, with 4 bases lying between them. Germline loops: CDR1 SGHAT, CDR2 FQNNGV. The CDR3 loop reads CASSLERNEKLFF. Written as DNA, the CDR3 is TGTGCCAGCAGCTTAGAGCGGAATGAAAAACTGTTTTTT. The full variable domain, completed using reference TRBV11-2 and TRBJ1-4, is EAGVAQSPRYKIIEKRQSVAFWCNPISGHATLYWYQQILGQGPKLLIQFQNNGVVDDSQLPKDRFSAERLKGVDSTLKIQPAKLEDSAVYLCASSLERNEKLFFGSGTQLSVL.

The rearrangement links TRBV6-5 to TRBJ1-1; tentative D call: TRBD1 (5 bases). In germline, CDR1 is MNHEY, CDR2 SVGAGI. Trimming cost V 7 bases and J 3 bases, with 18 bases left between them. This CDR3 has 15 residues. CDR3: CASTMLGGWDTEAFF. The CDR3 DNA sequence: TGTGCCAGCACCATGTTGGGGGGTTGGGACACTGAAGCTTTCTTT.

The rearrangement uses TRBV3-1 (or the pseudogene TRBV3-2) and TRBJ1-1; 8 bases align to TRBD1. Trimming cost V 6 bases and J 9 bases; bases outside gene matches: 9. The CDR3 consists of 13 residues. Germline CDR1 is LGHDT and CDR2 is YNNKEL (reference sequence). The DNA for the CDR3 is TGTGCCAGCAGTCCTGGACAGGGATTGCAAGCTTTCTTT. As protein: CASSPGQGLQAFF.

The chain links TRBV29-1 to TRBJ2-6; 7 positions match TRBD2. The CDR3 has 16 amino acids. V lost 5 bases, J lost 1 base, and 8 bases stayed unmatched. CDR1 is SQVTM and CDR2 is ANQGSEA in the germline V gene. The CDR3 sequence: CSVPGGSSSGANVLTF. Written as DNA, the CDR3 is TGCAGCGTTCCTGGCGGGAGTTCTTCTGGGGCCAACGTCCTGACTTTC.

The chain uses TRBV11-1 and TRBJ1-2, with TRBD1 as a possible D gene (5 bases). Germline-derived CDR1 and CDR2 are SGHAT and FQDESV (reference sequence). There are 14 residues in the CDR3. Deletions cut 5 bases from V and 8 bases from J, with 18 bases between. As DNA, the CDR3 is TGTGCCAGCAGCCATGCCGGGACTAAGGTGGGCTACACCTTC. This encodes CASSHAGTKVGYTF. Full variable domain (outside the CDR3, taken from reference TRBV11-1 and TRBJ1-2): EAEVAQSPRYKITEKSQAVAFWCDPISGHATLYWYRQILGQGPELLVQFQDESVVDDSQLPKDRFSAERLKGVDSTLKIQPAELGDSAMYLCASSHAGTKVGYTFGSGTRLTVV.

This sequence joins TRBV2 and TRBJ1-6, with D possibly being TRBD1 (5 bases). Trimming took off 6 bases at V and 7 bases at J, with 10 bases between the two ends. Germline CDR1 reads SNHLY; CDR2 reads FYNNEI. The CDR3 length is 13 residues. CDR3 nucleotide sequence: TGTGCCAGCAGGGTCGGGGGGAATTCACCCCTCCACTTT. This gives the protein CASRVGGNSPLHF.

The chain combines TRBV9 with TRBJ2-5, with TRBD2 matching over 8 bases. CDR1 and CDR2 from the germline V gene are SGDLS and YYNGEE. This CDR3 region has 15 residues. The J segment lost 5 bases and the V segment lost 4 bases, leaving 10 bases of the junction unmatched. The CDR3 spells CASSRGGGSGETQYF. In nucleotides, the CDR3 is TGTGCCAGCAGCCGGGGGGGAGGTTCTGGGGAGACCCAGTACTTC.

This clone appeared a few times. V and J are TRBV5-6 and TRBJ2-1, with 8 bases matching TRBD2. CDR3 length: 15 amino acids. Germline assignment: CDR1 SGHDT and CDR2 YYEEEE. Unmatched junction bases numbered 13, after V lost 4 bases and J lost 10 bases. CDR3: CASSGDWGREDEQFF. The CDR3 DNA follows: TGTGCCAGCAGCGGTGATTGGGGGCGGGAGGACGAGCAGTTCTTC.

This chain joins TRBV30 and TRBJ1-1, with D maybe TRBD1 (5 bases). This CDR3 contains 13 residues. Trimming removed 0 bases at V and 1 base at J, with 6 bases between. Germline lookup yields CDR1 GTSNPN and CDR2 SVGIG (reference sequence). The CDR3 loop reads CAWSVDRNTEAFF. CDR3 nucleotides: TGTGCCTGGAGTGTCGACAGGAACACTGAAGCTTTCTTT.

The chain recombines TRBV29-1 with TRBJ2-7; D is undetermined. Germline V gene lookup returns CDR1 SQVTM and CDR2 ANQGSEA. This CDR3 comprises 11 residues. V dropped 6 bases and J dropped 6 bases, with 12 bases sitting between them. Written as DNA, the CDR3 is TGCAGCGTCCGACACCTTAGCGAGCAGTACTTC. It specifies CSVRHLSEQYF.

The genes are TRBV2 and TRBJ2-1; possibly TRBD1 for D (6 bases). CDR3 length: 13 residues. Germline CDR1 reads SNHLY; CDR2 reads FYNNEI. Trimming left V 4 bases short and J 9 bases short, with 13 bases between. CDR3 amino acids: CASSGSGVSEQFF. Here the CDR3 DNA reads TGTGCCAGCAGTGGTTCAGGGGTTTCTGAGCAGTTCTTC.

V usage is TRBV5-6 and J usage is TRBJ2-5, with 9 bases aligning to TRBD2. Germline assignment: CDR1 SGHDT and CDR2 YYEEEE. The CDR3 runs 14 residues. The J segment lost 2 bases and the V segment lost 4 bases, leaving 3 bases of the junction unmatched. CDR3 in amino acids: CASSRTSVQETQYF. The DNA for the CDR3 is TGTGCCAGCAGCCGGACTAGCGTACAAGAGACCCAGTACTTC.

This chain's CDR3 is CASSTRGEQYF. In nucleotides, the CDR3 is TGTGCCAGCAGCACAAGGGGCGAGCAGTACTTC. V gene TRBV3-1 (or the pseudogene TRBV3-2) combines with J gene TRBJ2-7; TRBD1 is a possible D gene (5 bases). Trimming removed 5 bases at V and 6 bases at J, with 8 bases between. The CDR3 has 11 residues. Per germline, CDR1 LGHDT and CDR2 YNNKEL (reference sequence).

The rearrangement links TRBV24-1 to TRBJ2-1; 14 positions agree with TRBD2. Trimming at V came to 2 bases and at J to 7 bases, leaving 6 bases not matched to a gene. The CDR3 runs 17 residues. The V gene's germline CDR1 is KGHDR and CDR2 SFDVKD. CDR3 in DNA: TGTGCCACCAGTGATTCCACGGGACTAGCGGGAGATAATGAGCAGTTCTTC. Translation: CATSDSTGLAGDNEQFF.

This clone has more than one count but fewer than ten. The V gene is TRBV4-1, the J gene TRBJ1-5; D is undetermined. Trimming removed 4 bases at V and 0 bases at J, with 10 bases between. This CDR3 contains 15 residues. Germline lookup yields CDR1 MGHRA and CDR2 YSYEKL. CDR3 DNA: TGCGCCAGCAGCCTCCGCGGTGATAGCAATCAGCCCCAGCATTTT. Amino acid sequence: CASSLRGDSNQPQHF.

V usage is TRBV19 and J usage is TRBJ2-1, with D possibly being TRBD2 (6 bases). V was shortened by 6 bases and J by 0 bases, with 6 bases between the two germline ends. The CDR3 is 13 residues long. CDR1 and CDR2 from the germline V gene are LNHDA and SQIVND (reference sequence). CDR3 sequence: CASSGSSYNEQFF. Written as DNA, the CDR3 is TGTGCCAGTAGCGGGAGCTCCTACAATGAGCAGTTCTTC.

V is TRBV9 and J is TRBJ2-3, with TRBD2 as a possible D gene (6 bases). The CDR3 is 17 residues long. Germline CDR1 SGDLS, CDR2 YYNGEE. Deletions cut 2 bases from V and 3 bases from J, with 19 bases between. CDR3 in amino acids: CASSVFPGPGGTDTQYF. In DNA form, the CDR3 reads TGTGCCAGCAGCGTCTTTCCGGGGCCCGGGGGAACAGATACGCAGTATTTT. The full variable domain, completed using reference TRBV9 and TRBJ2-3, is DSGVTQTPKHLITATGQRVTLRCSPRSGDLSVYWYQQSLDQGLQFLIQYYNGEERAKGNILERFSAQQFPDLHSELNLSSLELGDSALYFCASSVFPGPGGTDTQYFGPGTRLTVL.

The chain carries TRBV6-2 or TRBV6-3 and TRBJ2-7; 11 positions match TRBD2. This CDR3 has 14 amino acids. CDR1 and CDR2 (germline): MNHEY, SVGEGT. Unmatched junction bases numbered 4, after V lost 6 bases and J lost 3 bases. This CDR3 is CASSRGTSGYEQYF. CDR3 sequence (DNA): TGTGCCAGCAGCCGCGGGACTAGCGGCTACGAGCAGTACTTC.